This TCR beta chain was identified during a study of identical twins. As regards this clonotype: Its antigen is still unknown.

Study results and limitations: Beta out-of-frame sequences showed weaker excess twin sharing. Partial confounding of zero-insertion analyses by invariant MAIT and iNKT cells was possible.

TCRdb re-called the 5' RACE reads with MiXCR, one entry per CDR3 protein. The sample shows nearly 900,000 distinct CDR3 sequences, 9% to 15% of them seen only once. Another study also made use of these data, one on yellow fever vaccine responses in identical twins. That paper notes: Twins reportedly mounted vaccine T cell responses that seemed partly convergent, partly personalized.

This receptor was obtained from a woman aged 18-29 years in good health. The specimen was PBMCs.

CDR3: CSASWTNAYEQYF. The CDR3 DNA follows: TGCAGTGCTAGCTGGACTAACGCCTACGAGCAGTACTTC. The chain carries TRBV20-1 and TRBJ2-7; maybe TRBD2 (6 bases). Germline V lookup: CDR1 DFQATT, CDR2 SNEGSKA (reference sequence). The CDR3 is 13 residues long. Trimming took off 3 bases at V and 2 bases at J, with 11 bases between the two ends.